This T cell receptor (beta chain) was profiled in a study of T-cell reconstitution after alpha-beta-depleted transplantation in children. The authors prepared the TCRbeta library with unique molecular identifiers. TCRdb fed the PCR reads into MiXCR, producing one record per CDR3 protein. The sample lists about 250,000 distinct CDR3 sequences; about 24% were seen once. The V end lost 3 bases, the J end lost 7 bases, and 7 bases lay between the germline ends. Germline CDR1 LGHDT, CDR2 YNNKEL (reference sequence). The CDR3 has 12 amino acids. Overall study findings and caveats: Reported findings indicate that, about two months after transplant, alpha-beta T cells came from several hundred expanded clones, which were derived from non-depleted graft cells.

Note on this clonotype: Its antigen is not identified.

This TCR was recovered from a female patient aged 2-9 years who had a stem cell transplant for congenital amegakaryocytic thrombocytopenia, so the T cells may come from the graft donor. This chain uses TRBV3-1 with TRBJ2-1; D remains ambiguous. The specimen comprised PBMCs, mostly from graft donor cells, sampled 360 days after TCRalphabeta/CD19-depleted stem cell transplant. CDR3 sequence reads: CASSQFRNEQFF. The CDR3 DNA reads as TGTGCCAGCAGCCAGTTTAGGAATGAGCAGTTCTTC.